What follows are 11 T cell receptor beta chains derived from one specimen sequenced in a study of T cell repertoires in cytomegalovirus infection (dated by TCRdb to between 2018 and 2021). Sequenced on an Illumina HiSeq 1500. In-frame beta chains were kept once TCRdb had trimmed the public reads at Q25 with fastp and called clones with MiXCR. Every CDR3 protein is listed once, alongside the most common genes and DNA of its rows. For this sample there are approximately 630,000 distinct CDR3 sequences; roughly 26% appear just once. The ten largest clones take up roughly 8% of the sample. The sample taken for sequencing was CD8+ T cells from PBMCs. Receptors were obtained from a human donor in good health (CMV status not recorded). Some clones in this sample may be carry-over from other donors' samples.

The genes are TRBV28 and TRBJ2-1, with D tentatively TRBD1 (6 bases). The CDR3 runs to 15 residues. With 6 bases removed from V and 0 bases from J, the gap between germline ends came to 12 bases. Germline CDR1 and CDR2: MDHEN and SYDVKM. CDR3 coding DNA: TGTGCCAGCAGGTTAATAGGGGGCTCCTACAATGAGCAGTTCTTC. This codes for CASRLIGGSYNEQFF.

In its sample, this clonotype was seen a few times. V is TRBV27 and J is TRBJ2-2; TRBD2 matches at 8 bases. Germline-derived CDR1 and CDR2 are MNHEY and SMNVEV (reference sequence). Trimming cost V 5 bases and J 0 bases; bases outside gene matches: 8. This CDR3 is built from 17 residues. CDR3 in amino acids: CASSPRGGPANTGELFF. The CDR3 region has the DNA TGTGCCAGCAGTCCCCGGGGGGGCCCCGCGAACACCGGGGAGCTGTTTTTT.

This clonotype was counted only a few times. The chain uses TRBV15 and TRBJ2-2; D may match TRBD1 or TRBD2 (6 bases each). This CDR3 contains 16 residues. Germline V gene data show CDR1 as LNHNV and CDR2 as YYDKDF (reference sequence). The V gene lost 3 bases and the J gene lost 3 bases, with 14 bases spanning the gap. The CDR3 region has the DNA TGTGCCACCAGCAGTCCCGGGGGCTCGGACACCGGGGAGCTGTTTTTT. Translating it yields CATSSPGGSDTGELFF.

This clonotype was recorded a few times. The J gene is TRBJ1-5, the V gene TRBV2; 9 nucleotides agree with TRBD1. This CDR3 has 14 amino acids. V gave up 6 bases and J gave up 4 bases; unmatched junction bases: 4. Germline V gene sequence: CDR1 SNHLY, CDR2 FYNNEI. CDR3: CASRGGQGNQPQHF. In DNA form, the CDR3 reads TGTGCCAGCAGAGGTGGACAGGGGAATCAGCCCCAGCATTTT. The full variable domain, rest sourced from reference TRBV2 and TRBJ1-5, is EPEVTQTPSHQVTQMGQEVILRCVPISNHLYFYWYRQILGQKVEFLVSFYNNEISEKSEIFDDQFSVERPDGSNFTLKIRSTKLEDSAMYFCASRGGQGNQPQHFGDGTRLSIL.

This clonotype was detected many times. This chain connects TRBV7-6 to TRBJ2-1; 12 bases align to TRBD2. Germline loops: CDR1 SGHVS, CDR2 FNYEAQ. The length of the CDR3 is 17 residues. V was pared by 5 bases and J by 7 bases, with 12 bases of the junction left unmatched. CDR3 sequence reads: CASSGGASGGAKNEQFF. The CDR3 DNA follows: TGTGCCAGCAGCGGGGGGGCTAGCGGGGGGGCAAAGAATGAGCAGTTCTTC.

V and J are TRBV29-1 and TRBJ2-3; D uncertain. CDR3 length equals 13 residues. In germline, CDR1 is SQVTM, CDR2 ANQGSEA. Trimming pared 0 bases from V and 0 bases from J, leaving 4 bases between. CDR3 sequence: CSVEDLSTDTQYF. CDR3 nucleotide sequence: TGCAGCGTTGAAGATCTTAGCACAGATACGCAGTATTTT.

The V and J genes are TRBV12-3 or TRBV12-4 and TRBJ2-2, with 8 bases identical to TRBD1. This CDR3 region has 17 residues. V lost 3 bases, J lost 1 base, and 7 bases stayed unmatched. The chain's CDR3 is CASSFTTGAGNTGELFF. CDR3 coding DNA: TGTGCCAGCAGTTTCACGACAGGGGCGGGGAACACCGGGGAGCTGTTTTTT.

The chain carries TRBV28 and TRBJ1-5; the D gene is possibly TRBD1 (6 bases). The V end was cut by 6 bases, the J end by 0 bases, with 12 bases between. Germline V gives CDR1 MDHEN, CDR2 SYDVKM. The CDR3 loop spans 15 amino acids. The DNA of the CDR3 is TGTGCCAGCAGAGATCCGGGACATAGCAATCAGCCCCAGCATTTT. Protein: CASRDPGHSNQPQHF.

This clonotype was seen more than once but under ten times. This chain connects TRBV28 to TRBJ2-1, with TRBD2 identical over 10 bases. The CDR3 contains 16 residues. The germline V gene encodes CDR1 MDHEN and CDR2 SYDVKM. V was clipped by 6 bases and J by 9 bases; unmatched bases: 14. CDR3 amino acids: CASSLVGAGGRGEQFF. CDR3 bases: TGTGCCAGCAGCCTGGTTGGAGCGGGGGGGCGCGGTGAGCAGTTCTTC.

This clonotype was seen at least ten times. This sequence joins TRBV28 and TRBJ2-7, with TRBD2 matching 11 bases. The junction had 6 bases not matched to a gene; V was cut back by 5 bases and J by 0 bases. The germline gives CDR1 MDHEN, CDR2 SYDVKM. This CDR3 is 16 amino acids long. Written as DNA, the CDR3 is TGTGCCAGCAGTCCGTCTAGCGGGGGGAGCTCCTACGAGCAGTACGTC. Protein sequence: CASSPSSGGSSYEQYV.

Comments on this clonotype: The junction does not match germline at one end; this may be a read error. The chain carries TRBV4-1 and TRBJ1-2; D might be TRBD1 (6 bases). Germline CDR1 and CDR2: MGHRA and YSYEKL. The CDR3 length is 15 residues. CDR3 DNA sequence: TGCGCCAACAGCCCCTTAGCGACAGGAGACTATGGCTACACCTTC. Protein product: CANSPLATGDYGYTF.